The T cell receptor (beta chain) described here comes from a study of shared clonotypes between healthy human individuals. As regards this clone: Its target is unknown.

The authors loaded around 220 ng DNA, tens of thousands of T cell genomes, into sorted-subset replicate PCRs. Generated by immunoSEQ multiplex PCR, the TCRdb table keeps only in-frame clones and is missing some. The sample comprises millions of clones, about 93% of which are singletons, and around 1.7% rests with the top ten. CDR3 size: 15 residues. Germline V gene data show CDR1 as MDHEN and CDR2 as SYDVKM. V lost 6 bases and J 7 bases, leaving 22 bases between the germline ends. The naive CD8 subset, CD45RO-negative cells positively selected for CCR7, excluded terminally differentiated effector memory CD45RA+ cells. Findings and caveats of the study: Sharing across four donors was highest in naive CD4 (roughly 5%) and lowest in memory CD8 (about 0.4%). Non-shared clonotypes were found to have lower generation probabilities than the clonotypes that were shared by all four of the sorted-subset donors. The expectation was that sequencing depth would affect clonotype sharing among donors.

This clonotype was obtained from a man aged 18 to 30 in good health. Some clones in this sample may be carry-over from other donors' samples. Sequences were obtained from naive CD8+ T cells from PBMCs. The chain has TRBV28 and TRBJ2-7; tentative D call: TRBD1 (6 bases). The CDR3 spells CASSGTTGRLGEQYF. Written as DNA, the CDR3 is TGTGCCAGCAGCGGCACTACAGGGCGATTGGGGGAGCAGTACTTC. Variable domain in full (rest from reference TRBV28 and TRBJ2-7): DVKVTQSSRYLVKRTGEKVFLECVQDMDHENMFWYRQDPGLGLRLIYFSYDVKMKEKGDIPEGYSVSREKKERFSLILESASTNQTSMYLCASSGTTGRLGEQYFGPGTRLTVT.